The subject of this entry is one TCR beta chain. CDR3 size: 17 residues. The V gene's germline CDR1 is LNHNV and CDR2 YYDKDF (reference sequence). Trimming removed 0 bases from V and 3 bases from J; junction bases left unmatched: 7. The data belong to a study of T cell changes during pregnancy in multiple sclerosis. Sequencing used immunoSEQ multiplex PCR; TCRdb keeps in-frame clones, though not all of them. The sample lists some 50,000 clones; about 91% were seen once. The genes are TRBV15 and TRBJ1-5, with 8 bases identical to TRBD1. The origin of this receptor is a female donor with multiple sclerosis, enrolled in a pregnancy study. The source was CD8+ T cells from peripheral blood mononuclear cells, collected in the second trimester of pregnancy. In DNA, the CDR3 is TGTGCCACCAGCAGAGAGGAGACAGGGGCCTTCAATCAGCCCCAGCATTTT. Its protein is CATSREETGAFNQPQHF.